This entry lists 23 T cell receptor beta chains sequenced from one sample in a study of cytomegalovirus exposure and HLA in healthy donors (dated by TCRdb to the late 2010s). Receptor libraries were prepared by the immunoSEQ multiplex PCR assay. A mixture of 60 forward primers for TCR Vbeta segments and 13 reverse primers for TCR Jbeta segments was used in the multiplex PCR. Entries here come from immuneACCESS through TCRdb and include only in-frame sequences with V and J called. Some clones fail to appear in such tables; in the studies checked, an unresolved V gene covers under half of the shortfall, and the cause of the remainder is unknown. The table of this sample itemizes roughly 220,000 clones. The top ten constitute 1.1% of the sample. Specimen: PBMCs. The receptors originated from a girl aged 2 to 10 in good health and CMV-seropositive.

This sequence joins TRBV5-1 and TRBJ2-2, with D hard to call. Trimming removed 1 base from V and 6 bases from J, with 7 bases in between. The CDR3 is made up of 13 amino acids. Germline loops: CDR1 SGHRS, CDR2 YFSETQ. The CDR3 nucleotides are TGCGCCAGCAGCTTGCTTCAGGCCGGGGAGCTGTTTTTT. Residues: CASSLLQAGELFF.

The rearrangement joins TRBV2 to TRBJ1-3, with D tentatively TRBD1 (6 bases). V was shortened by 4 bases and J by 1 base, with 8 bases between the two germline ends. Germline V gene lookup returns CDR1 SNHLY and CDR2 FYNNEI. CDR3 length equals 14 residues. The CDR3 reads CASSGDISGNTIYF. The CDR3, as DNA: TGTGCCAGCAGTGGGGACATTTCTGGAAACACCATATATTTT. Drawing the rest from reference TRBV2 and TRBJ1-3, the complete variable domain is EPEVTQTPSHQVTQMGQEVILRCVPISNHLYFYWYRQILGQKVEFLVSFYNNEISEKSEIFDDQFSVERPDGSNFTLKIRSTKLEDSAMYFCASSGDISGNTIYFGEGSWLTVV.

The rearrangement uses TRBV5-1 and TRBJ1-2; D remains unclear. CDR1 SGHRS and CDR2 YFSETQ come from the germline V gene. This CDR3 comprises 12 residues. Trimming removed 5 bases from V and 2 bases from J, with 7 bases in between. The CDR3 reads CASREANYGYTF. The CDR3 DNA sequence: TGCGCCAGCAGAGAAGCGAACTATGGCTACACCTTC.

The V and J genes are TRBV28 and TRBJ2-3; 8 bases map to TRBD1. Germline-derived CDR1 and CDR2 are MDHEN and SYDVKM. The CDR3 sequence is 15 residues long. V lost 10 bases and J lost 3; bases outside the gene matches: 12. CDR3 sequence (DNA): TGTGCCACCCAGACAGGGGTGGATCGAACAGATACGCAGTATTTT. Its protein is CATQTGVDRTDTQYF.

The genes are TRBV30 and TRBJ2-7, with D possibly being TRBD1 (5 bases). CDR1 GTSNPN and CDR2 SVGIG come from the germline V gene (reference sequence). Trimming left V 3 bases short and J 5 bases short, with 20 bases between. The CDR3 has 15 amino acids. CDR3 nucleotides: TGTGCCTGGAGGGGAACAGGAATTCCTGTCCACGAGCAGTACTTC. Its protein is CAWRGTGIPVHEQYF.

This chain links TRBV4-1 with TRBJ1-5, with D unclear. CDR3 length: 17 amino acids. The ends were cut back, 0 bases at V and 3 bases at J, with 15 bases in the middle. Germline V gene lookup returns CDR1 MGHRA and CDR2 YSYEKL. The CDR3 DNA is TGCGCCAGCAGCCAAGATAGAACAGCCACCACCAATCAGCCCCAGCATTTT. Encoded protein: CASSQDRTATTNQPQHF.

The chain combines TRBV27 with TRBJ2-1, with D tentatively TRBD1 (5 bases). The germline V and J ends were trimmed by 3 bases and 4 bases, with 16 bases remaining between them. The germline V gene has CDR1 MNHEY and CDR2 SMNVEV (reference sequence). The CDR3 is 16 amino acids. Here the CDR3 reads CASSLKGSGPYNEQFF. The CDR3 nucleotides read TGTGCCAGCAGTTTGAAAGGGTCAGGGCCTTACAATGAGCAGTTCTTC.

This chain connects TRBV10-2 to TRBJ2-1; 11 bases fit TRBD2. This CDR3 is built from 14 residues. The ends lost 10 bases at V and 7 bases at J; junction bases unmatched: 9. Germline V gives CDR1 WSHSY, CDR2 SAAADI. DNA of the CDR3: TGCGCCACCTGGACTAGCGGGCTACCTAATGAGCAGTTCTTC. The encoded protein is CATWTSGLPNEQFF.

J is TRBJ2-7 and V is TRBV5-5, with D hard to call. CDR1 is SGHKS, CDR2 YYEKEE, per germline (reference sequence). The CDR3 extends over 15 amino acids. The V and J ends lost 4 bases and 3 bases respectively, with 17 bases between them. CDR3 DNA: TGTGCCAGCAGCCTGGCGCCAGGCCGCGACTACGAGCAGTACTTC. As protein: CASSLAPGRDYEQYF.

The chain joins TRBV5-4 to TRBJ1-2; 9 bases line up with TRBD1. V trimming: 0 bases; J trimming: 3 bases; junction bases outside the gene matches: 6. This CDR3 has 16 residues. CDR1 SGHNT and CDR2 YYREEE come from the germline V gene (reference sequence). This CDR3 is CASSLGGQGSDYGYTF. CDR3 in DNA: TGTGCCAGCAGCTTGGGGGGACAGGGTTCAGACTATGGCTACACCTTC.

The rearrangement links TRBV5-1 to TRBJ2-1; 8 nucleotides line up with TRBD1. The junction had 6 bases not matched to a gene; V was cut back by 0 bases and J by 7 bases. CDR1 is SGHRS and CDR2 is YFSETQ in the germline V gene. The CDR3 is 15 residues long. The CDR3 region has the DNA TGCGCCAGCAGCTTGGCTGGACAGGGTCAAAATGAGCAGTTCTTC. It specifies CASSLAGQGQNEQFF.

J is TRBJ2-5 and V is TRBV29-1, with TRBD2 as a possible D gene (6 bases). Trimming removed 5 bases at V and 5 bases at J, with 18 bases between. CDR3 length: 14 amino acids. The germline V gene has CDR1 SQVTM and CDR2 ANQGSEA. Written as DNA, the CDR3 is TGCAGCGTTTTTGGAGGTGTGGGACTGGAGACCCAGTACTTC. Translated, it gives CSVFGGVGLETQYF.

The chain recombines TRBV19 with TRBJ2-2; D uncertain. Germline V CDR1 and CDR2: LNHDA, SQIVND (reference sequence). This CDR3 has 14 residues. Trimming took off 3 bases at V and 5 bases at J, with 10 bases between the two ends. CDR3 loop: CASSIQSSTGELFF. The CDR3 nucleotides read TGTGCCAGTAGTATCCAGTCCTCGACCGGGGAGCTGTTTTTT.

As regards this clone: The junction departs from germline at one end; a sequencing error may be responsible. This chain links TRBV5-1 with TRBJ2-7, with a weak D call TRBD2 (5 bases). The V gene's germline CDR1 is SGHRS and CDR2 YFSETQ. The CDR3 has 18 amino acids. The CDR3 protein is CASSLGSVGLLSSCEQYF. CDR3 bases: TGCGCCAGCAGCTTGGGGAGCGTAGGACTCCTGAGCTCCTGCGAGCAGTACTTC.

V usage is TRBV6-5 and J usage is TRBJ1-5; D gene uncertain. CDR1 MNHEY and CDR2 SVGAGI come from the germline V gene. The CDR3 spans 14 residues. The V end was cut by 6 bases, the J end by 3 bases, with 12 bases between. The CDR3 reads CASRNGRSNQPQHF. CDR3 nucleotide sequence: TGTGCCAGCAGGAACGGGAGGTCCAATCAGCCCCAGCATTTT.

V usage is TRBV28 and J usage is TRBJ1-3; no clear D. With 4 bases removed from V and 5 bases from J, the gap between germline ends came to 18 bases. CDR3 length: 16 amino acids. Germline V gives CDR1 MDHEN, CDR2 SYDVKM. The CDR3: CASSYYTPSQRNTIYF. CDR3 nucleotides: TGTGCCAGCAGTTATTATACCCCTAGCCAAAGAAACACCATATATTTT.

V and J are TRBV7-6 and TRBJ1-2; the D gene is possibly TRBD1 (5 bases). The V and J ends lost 3 bases and 4 bases respectively, with 9 bases between them. The germline CDR1 and CDR2 sequences are SGHVS and FNYEAQ. The CDR3 length is 13 residues. Here the CDR3 DNA reads TGTGCCAGCAGCTTGGGGGGTACCTATGGCTACACCTTC. It translates to CASSLGGTYGYTF. The complete variable domain, with remaining parts taken from reference TRBV7-6 and TRBJ1-2, reads GAGVSQSPRYKVTKRGQDVALRCDPISGHVSLYWYRQALGQGPEFLTYFNYEAQQDKSGLPNDRFSAERPEGSISTLTIQRTEQRDSAMYRCASSLGGTYGYTFGSGTRLTVV.

The V gene is TRBV14, the J gene TRBJ2-5; tentatively, D is TRBD2 (5 bases). CDR1 SGHDN and CDR2 FVKESK come from the germline V gene. The ends were cut back, 1 base at V and 7 bases at J, with 16 bases in the middle. CDR3 length: 15 residues. As DNA, the CDR3 is TGTGCCAGCAGCCAAGGAAGCCGGGGTGCGGGGACCCAGTACTTC. Protein sequence: CASSQGSRGAGTQYF. The full variable domain, rest sourced from reference TRBV14 and TRBJ2-5, is EAGVTQFPSHSVIEKGQTVTLRCDPISGHDNLYWYRRVMGKEIKFLLHFVKESKQDESGMPNNRFLAERTGGTYSTLKVQPAELEDSGVYFCASSQGSRGAGTQYFGPGTRLLVL.

The CDR3 DNA reads TGTGCCTCAAGTCGGGCACCGGGACTAGCGTCCAATGAGCAGTTCTTC. Translating gives CASSRAPGLASNEQFF. J is TRBJ2-1 and V is TRBV7-9, with TRBD2 matching over 10 bases. The CDR3 loop spans 16 amino acids. The V segment lost 11 bases and the J segment 6 bases; nucleotides outside the gene matches: 16. CDR1 and CDR2 from the germline V gene are SEHNR and FQNEAQ (reference sequence). The full variable domain, completed using reference TRBV7-9 and TRBJ2-1, is DTGVSQNPRHKITKRGQNVTFRCDPISEHNRLYWYRQTLGQGPEFLTYFQNEAQLEKSRLLSDRFSAERPKGSFSTLEIQRTEQGDSAMYLCASSRAPGLASNEQFFGPGTRLTVL.

The V call is TRBV2, the J call TRBJ2-6; 7 nucleotides align to TRBD1. Germline V gene data show CDR1 as SNHLY and CDR2 as FYNNEI. Trimming took 7 bases from V and 2 from J; bases not matched to a gene: 5. The CDR3 loop spans 15 amino acids. This CDR3 reads CASTRQGAGANVLTF. The CDR3 region has the DNA TGTGCCAGCACCCGTCAGGGGGCTGGGGCCAACGTCCTGACTTTC.

The chain combines TRBV7-9 with TRBJ2-7; 7 bases align to TRBD1. This CDR3 has 15 amino acids. Germline loops: CDR1 SEHNR, CDR2 FQNEAQ (reference sequence). Trimming took 5 bases from V and 0 from J; bases not matched to a gene: 7. As DNA, the CDR3 is TGTGCCAGCAGCCAAGCCCGGGACAGCTCCTACGAGCAGTACTTC. Protein product: CASSQARDSSYEQYF.

The J gene is TRBJ2-7, the V gene TRBV5-6; TRBD2 aligns across 9 bases. Per germline, CDR1 SGHDT and CDR2 YYEEEE. V was pared by 3 bases and J by 7 bases, with 11 bases of the junction left unmatched. The CDR3 runs 15 residues. The CDR3 is CASSSWLAGVGEQYF. In DNA form, the CDR3 reads TGTGCCAGCAGCTCGTGGTTAGCGGGAGTAGGTGAGCAGTACTTC.

This chain connects TRBV29-1 to TRBJ2-7; D remains ambiguous. Germline V lookup: CDR1 SQVTM, CDR2 ANQGSEA. This CDR3 has 11 amino acids. The V gene lost 5 bases and the J gene lost 6 bases, with 11 bases spanning the gap. In DNA, the CDR3 is TGCAGCGTTTGGAACAGCCCCGAGCAGTACTTC. It yields the protein CSVWNSPEQYF.